One sample yielded the 7 T cell receptor beta chains listed below, sequenced in a study of blood T cell repertoires in COVID-19. The method was immunoSEQ multiplex PCR; TCRdb's version includes in-frame clones alone and lacks a portion of them. This table has 70,000 or so clones, about 92% appearing once. Sequenced: peripheral blood. These TCRs come from a human donor in a cohort sampled during active COVID-19.

This rearrangement joins TRBV28 to TRBJ2-3; 8 nucleotides align to TRBD2. Germline V gene lookup returns CDR1 MDHEN and CDR2 SYDVKM. After removal of 5 bases from V and 6 bases from J, the junction contained 13 bases not matched to a gene. The CDR3 loop spans 16 amino acids. CDR3 sequence reads: CASSRTGSGIVDTQYF. For the CDR3, the DNA is TGTGCCAGCAGTAGGACCGGTAGCGGGATCGTGGATACGCAGTATTTT.

The count of this clone is one. This chain connects TRBV10-3 to TRBJ2-7, with TRBD1 matching 7 bases. V was clipped by 10 bases and J by 6 bases; unmatched bases: 21. The CDR3 spans 16 residues. CDR1 and CDR2 from the germline V gene are ENHRY and SYGVKD. CDR3 in amino acids: CATIPQDGQVRLEQYF. The DNA for the CDR3 is TGTGCCACGATCCCCCAGGATGGACAGGTCCGCCTCGAGCAGTACTTC.

This sequence joins TRBV4-3 and TRBJ1-1; D not certain. Trimming shortened V by 1 base and J by 1 base, and 10 bases separated the two germline ends. Germline V gene sequence: CDR1 LGHNA, CDR2 YSLEER. This CDR3 contains 15 residues. CDR3 loop: CASSQGKSSNTEAFF. The CDR3 DNA sequence: TGCGCCAGCAGCCAAGGCAAGAGTTCGAACACTGAAGCTTTCTTT.

This chain uses TRBV5-1 with TRBJ2-3; 11 bases are a match to TRBD1. With 4 bases clipped from V and 8 bases from J, the junction kept 3 bases outside the gene matches. Germline loops: CDR1 SGHRS, CDR2 YFSETQ. This CDR3 spans 13 amino acids. As DNA, the CDR3 is TGCGCCAGCAGCGGGACAGGGGGTGGTACGCAGTATTTT. Its protein is CASSGTGGGTQYF.

V and J are TRBV4-1 and TRBJ1-4; 8 bases fit TRBD1. Germline V gene data show CDR1 as MGHRA and CDR2 as YSYEKL. The CDR3 is made up of 21 amino acids. Trimming removed 2 bases from V and 7 bases from J; junction bases left unmatched: 24. Here the CDR3 reads CASSQTLSLRGRGQNGEKLFF. DNA of the CDR3: TGCGCCAGCAGCCAAACCCTCTCCCTTCGGGGCAGGGGGCAAAACGGTGAAAAACTGTTTTTT.

This clone was recorded a few times. The chain is built from TRBV5-1 and TRBJ1-6; unclear D gene. The CDR3 has 15 amino acids. V was pared by 6 bases and J by 0 bases, with 10 bases between. Germline V gene data show CDR1 as SGHRS and CDR2 as YFSETQ. The CDR3 reads CASTPASSYNSPLHF. The CDR3 DNA sequence: TGCGCCAGCACCCCAGCGAGCTCCTATAATTCACCCCTCCACTTT.

This clone appeared a single time. This sequence joins TRBV9 and TRBJ2-5; 13 bases map to TRBD2. The V and J ends lost 5 bases and 2 bases, in that order; junction bases with no gene match: 3. Germline V gene lookup returns CDR1 SGDLS and CDR2 YYNGEE. The CDR3 consists of 15 residues. CDR3 sequence reads: CASSQTSGRQETQYF. The CDR3, as DNA: TGTGCCAGCAGTCAGACTAGCGGGAGGCAAGAGACCCAGTACTTC. Together with reference TRBV9 and TRBJ2-5, the CDR3 gives the full variable domain: DSGVTQTPKHLITATGQRVTLRCSPRSGDLSVYWYQQSLDQGLQFLIQYYNGEERAKGNILERFSAQQFPDLHSELNLSSLELGDSALYFCASSQTSGRQETQYFGPGTRLLVL.